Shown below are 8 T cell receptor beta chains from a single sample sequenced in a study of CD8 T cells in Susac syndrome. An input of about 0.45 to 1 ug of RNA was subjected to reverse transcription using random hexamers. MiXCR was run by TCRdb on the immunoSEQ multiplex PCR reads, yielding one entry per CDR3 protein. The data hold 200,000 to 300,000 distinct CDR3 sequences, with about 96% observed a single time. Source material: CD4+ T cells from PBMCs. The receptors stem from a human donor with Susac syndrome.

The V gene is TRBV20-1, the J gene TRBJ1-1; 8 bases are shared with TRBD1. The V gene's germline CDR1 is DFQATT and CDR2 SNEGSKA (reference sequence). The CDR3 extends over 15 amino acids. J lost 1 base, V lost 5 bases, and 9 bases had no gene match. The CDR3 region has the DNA TGCAGTGCTCCCAGGGGGCACAGGGCGAACACTGAAGCTTTCTTT. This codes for CSAPRGHRANTEAFF.

The CDR3 sequence is CASSPAYGYTF. DNA of the CDR3: TGTGCCAGCAGTCCCGCCTATGGCTACACCTTC. The rearrangement uses TRBV7-9 and TRBJ1-2; no clear D. The CDR3 is 11 residues long. Germline values: CDR1 SEHNR, CDR2 FQNEAQ (reference sequence). The germline V and J ends were trimmed by 6 bases and 4 bases, with 6 bases remaining between them.

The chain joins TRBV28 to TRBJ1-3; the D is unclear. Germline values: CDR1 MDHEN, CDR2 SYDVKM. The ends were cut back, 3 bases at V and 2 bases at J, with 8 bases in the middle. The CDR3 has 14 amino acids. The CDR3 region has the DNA TGTGCCAGCAGTTTGTGGGCAGCTGGAAACACCATATATTTT. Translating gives CASSLWAAGNTIYF.

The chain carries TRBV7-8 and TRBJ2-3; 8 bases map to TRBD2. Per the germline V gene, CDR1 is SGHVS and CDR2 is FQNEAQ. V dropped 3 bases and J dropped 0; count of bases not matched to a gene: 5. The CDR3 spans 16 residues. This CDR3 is CASSFPGLGSTDTQYF. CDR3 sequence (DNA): TGTGCCAGCAGCTTCCCGGGACTAGGGAGCACAGATACGCAGTATTTT.

The CDR3 here is CASSQVLSAKNIQYF. The CDR3 DNA reads TGCGCCAGCAGCCAAGTTCTATCAGCCAAAAACATTCAGTACTTC. This chain links TRBV4-1 with TRBJ2-4, with D hard to call. V was clipped by 1 base and J by 0 bases, with 7 bases between them. The CDR3 has 15 amino acids. The germline CDR1 and CDR2 sequences are MGHRA and YSYEKL.

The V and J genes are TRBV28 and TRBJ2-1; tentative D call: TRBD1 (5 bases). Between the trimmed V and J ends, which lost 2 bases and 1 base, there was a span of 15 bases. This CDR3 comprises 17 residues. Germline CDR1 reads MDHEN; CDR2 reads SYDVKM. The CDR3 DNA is TGTGCCAGCAGTTTAACGCAGGGCCAAAGGTCCTACAATGAGCAGTTCTTC. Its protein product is CASSLTQGQRSYNEQFF.

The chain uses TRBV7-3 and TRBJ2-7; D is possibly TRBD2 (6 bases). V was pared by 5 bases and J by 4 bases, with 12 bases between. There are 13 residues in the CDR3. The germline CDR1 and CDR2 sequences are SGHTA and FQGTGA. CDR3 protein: CASSPTGLYEQYF. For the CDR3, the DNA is TGTGCCAGCAGCCCCACGGGACTTTACGAGCAGTACTTC. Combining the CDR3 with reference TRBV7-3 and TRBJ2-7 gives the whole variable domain GAGVSQTPSNKVTEKGKYVELRCDPISGHTALYWYRQSLGQGPEFLIYFQGTGAADDSGLPNDRFFAVRPEGSVSTLKIQRTERGDSAVYLCASSPTGLYEQYFGPGTRLTVT.

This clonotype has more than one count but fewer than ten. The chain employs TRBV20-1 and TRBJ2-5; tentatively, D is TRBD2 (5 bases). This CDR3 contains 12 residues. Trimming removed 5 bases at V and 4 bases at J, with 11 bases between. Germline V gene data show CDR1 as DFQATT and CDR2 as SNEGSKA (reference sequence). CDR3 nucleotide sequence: TGCAGTGCTTCATCTCGGGGAGAGACCCAGTACTTC. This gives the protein CSASSRGETQYF.